These T cell receptor beta chains were read from a single sample in a study of cytomegalovirus exposure and HLA in healthy donors. The method was immunoSEQ multiplex PCR; TCRdb's version includes in-frame clones alone and lacks a portion of them. The sample records around 49,000 clones, roughly nine tenths being singletons. Sequencing was performed on PBMCs. The receptors were gathered from a young man in good health and CMV-seronegative. CDR3s include the opening cysteine and the closing phenylalanine or tryptophan. A D gene is named only where the DNA matches it firmly. Clone size is shown for a subset of rows, as once, few, many or a class of expanded clone.

TGTGCCAGCAGCTTAACGGGAGCCCCTCCAGATACGCAGTATTTT | CASSLTGAPPDTQYF | - | TRBJ2-3 | TRBV7-2 | -
TGTGCCAGCAGTTACGACAGGGAGGTCAGCGAGCAGTACTTC | CASSYDREVSEQYF | - | TRBJ2-7 | TRBV6-6 | -
TGTGCCAGCAGTGACCTAGCGGGAGGGCCCACAGATACGCAGTATTTT | CASSDLAGGPTDTQYF | - | TRBJ2-3 | TRBV6-1 | TRBD2
TGTGCCAGTAGAGACCCAGGGGGCCAGCCCCAGCATTTT | CASRDPGGQPQHF | - | TRBJ1-5 | TRBV19 | TRBD1
TGTGCCAGCAGCTTAGGTAGCGGGAGCAGCTACGAGCAGTACTTC | CASSLGSGSSYEQYF | - | TRBJ2-7 | TRBV11-3 | TRBD2
TGTGCCAGCACCAGCTGGGGGGCTGGAAACACCATATATTTT | CASTSWGAGNTIYF | - | TRBJ1-3 | TRBV28 | -
TGTGCCAGCAATCCCTTCACTAGCGCATACGAGCAGTACTTC | CASNPFTSAYEQYF | - | TRBJ2-7 | TRBV11-2 | TRBD2
TGTGCCAGCAGCGAACTTTCAAGGGGGCAGAAAACTGAAGCTTTCTTT | CASSELSRGQKTEAFF | - | TRBJ1-1 | TRBV6-1 | TRBD1
TGTGCCAGCAGTCCCCTGAGCGGGAGATTCACAGATACGCAGTATTTT | CASSPLSGRFTDTQYF | - | TRBJ2-3 | TRBV28 | TRBD2
TGTGCCAGCAGTCCCAGCGGGCGGGAGGGCACAGATACGCAGTATTTT | CASSPSGREGTDTQYF | - | TRBJ2-3 | TRBV28 | TRBD2
TGTGCCAGCAGCGGGGGACTTGGTGCCTACGAGCAGTACTTC | CASSGGLGAYEQYF | - | TRBJ2-7 | TRBV11-2 | -
TGTGCCAGCAGTTTGTCAGGTGTGGAGAACACCGGGGAGCTGTTTTTT | CASSLSGVENTGELFF | - | TRBJ2-2 | TRBV28 | -
TGTGCCAGCAGTTTCTCCGGGACAGGGACCTACGAGCAGTACTTC | CASSFSGTGTYEQYF | - | TRBJ2-7 | TRBV27 | TRBD1
TGCAGCGTTGTTAAGGGGGCTAACGGCTACACCTTC | CSVVKGANGYTF | - | TRBJ1-2 | TRBV29-1 | TRBD1
TGTGCCAGCAGTGTCGGGACTAGTATAACCGGTGAGCAGTTCTTC | CASSVGTSITGEQFF | - | TRBJ2-1 | TRBV28 | TRBD2
TGTGCCAGCAGCAACTACAGGGTGACACTTGGGAACACCATATATTTT | CASSNYRVTLGNTIYF | - | TRBJ1-3 | TRBV5-6 | -
TGTGCCAGCTCACCGCGGACAGGGGCCTACAATGAGCAGTTCTTC | CASSPRTGAYNEQFF | - | TRBJ2-1 | TRBV18 | TRBD1
TGTGCCAGCAGCTTAGCCAACAGGGTCACCGGGGAGCTGTTTTTT | CASSLANRVTGELFF | - | TRBJ2-2 | TRBV7-2 | -
TGTGCCAGTAGTATGGCGCTAGCAATGGGCGAGCAGTACTTC | CASSMALAMGEQYF | - | TRBJ2-7 | TRBV19 | -
TGTGCCAGCAGTTTGGCAATGACAGGGGGCTTGGAGACCCAGTACTTC | CASSLAMTGGLETQYF | - | TRBJ2-5 | TRBV28 | TRBD1
TGTGCCAGCAGTTTATACTGGACAGATACGCAGTATTTT | CASSLYWTDTQYF | - | TRBJ2-3 | TRBV27 | -
TGTGCCAGCAGTTTCAGAGGGAGAGGAGAGAATGAGCAGTTCTTC | CASSFRGRGENEQFF | - | TRBJ2-1 | TRBV28 | -
TGTGCCAGCAGCGTAGATCCGGCTAGCGGTTACAATGAGCAGTTCTTC | CASSVDPASGYNEQFF | - | TRBJ2-1 | TRBV9 | TRBD2
TGTGCCAGCAGCTTGGAGAGCTCCTACAATGAGCAGTTCTTC | CASSLESSYNEQFF | once | TRBJ2-1 | TRBV5-4 | -
TGTGCCAGCAGCCCTAACCATCTGGCTAGCGGAAACTACAATGAGCAGTTCTTC | CASSPNHLASGNYNEQFF | - | TRBJ2-1 | TRBV7-3 | TRBD2
TGCAGCGCGTCGACAATCTATGGCTACACCTTC | CSASTIYGYTF | - | TRBJ1-2 | TRBV29-1 | -
TGTGCCAGCAGTTACGGGTCAGGGGGCACTGAAGCTTTCTTT | CASSYGSGGTEAFF | - | TRBJ1-1 | TRBV6-5 | TRBD1
TGTGCCAGCAGCGTGAATGAAAAACTGTTTTTT | CASSVNEKLFF | - | TRBJ1-4 | TRBV28 | -
TGTGCCAGCAGCGTTAGCGGGAGGGGGGGAGATACGCAGTATTTT | CASSVSGRGGDTQYF | few | TRBJ2-3 | TRBV5-4 | TRBD2
TGTGCCTGGAGTGAAACAGGGGGCTGGGACGAGCAGTACTTC | CAWSETGGWDEQYF | - | TRBJ2-7 | TRBV30 | TRBD1
TGTGCCAGCAGCTTAGTTTGGCTAGCGGGAGGGCCGGGAAAGACCCAGTACTTC | CASSLVWLAGGPGKTQYF | - | TRBJ2-5 | TRBV11-2 | TRBD2
TGTGCCAGCAGCACATACAACCGGGACAGGGGCTACGAGCAGTACTTC | CASSTYNRDRGYEQYF | once | TRBJ2-7 | TRBV7-6 | TRBD1
TGTGCCAGCAGCTTGGGGGGCAGCTCGGTGGATACGCAGTATTTT | CASSLGGSSVDTQYF | - | TRBJ2-3 | TRBV5-4 | -
TGTGCCAGTAGCGGACAGAGCAATCAGCCCCAGCATTTT | CASSGQSNQPQHF | - | TRBJ1-5 | TRBV19 | -
TGTGCCAGCAGTTTATATAGGGGCGATGAGCAGTTCTTC | CASSLYRGDEQFF | - | TRBJ2-1 | TRBV27 | -
- | CASTLGQGGRETQYF | few | TRBJ2-5 | TRBV10-3 | -
TGTGCCAGCAGTACCGGGTCTAGCAGTTTCGATACGCAGTATTTT | CASSTGSSSFDTQYF | - | TRBJ2-3 | TRBV28 | -
TGTGCCAGCAGCTTACGCAGTTTCACTGAAGCTTTCTTT | CASSLRSFTEAFF | - | TRBJ1-1 | TRBV7-2 | -
TGTGCCAGCAGCATATATAGGTCGGCTAGCGGGAACTACGAGCAGTACTTC | CASSIYRSASGNYEQYF | - | TRBJ2-7 | TRBV11-1 | TRBD2
TGTGCCAGCAGCTCCGGGGGGCCTAGTCCCGGGGCGTACAATGAGCAGTTCTTC | CASSSGGPSPGAYNEQFF | - | TRBJ2-1 | TRBV5-6 | -
TGTGCCAGCAGCCCCGCGGGGGGAGAGCAGTACTTC | CASSPAGGEQYF | - | TRBJ2-7 | TRBV4-2 | TRBD2
TGTGCCAGCAGTTTAGTTAGCTCTGGGGCCAACGTCCTGACTTTC | CASSLVSSGANVLTF | - | TRBJ2-6 | TRBV27 | -
TGCGCCAGCAGCCAAGATTCAGCGGGGAAACAGCCCCAGCATTTT | CASSQDSAGKQPQHF | - | TRBJ1-5 | TRBV4-3 | -
TGTGCCATCAGTGAGGGTGCCGCGGCAGAGCAGTACTTC | CAISEGAAAEQYF | - | TRBJ2-7 | TRBV10-3 | -
TGCGCCAGCAGCCAAGAGGCAGGGGGCTACGAGCAGTACTTC | CASSQEAGGYEQYF | - | TRBJ2-7 | TRBV4-1 | TRBD1
TGTGCCAGCAGGAGGATCCCCTACGAGCAGTACTTC | CASRRIPYEQYF | once | TRBJ2-7 | TRBV6-6 | -
TGCGCCAGCAGCCTAGAAAAACAGGGTATCGCATACGAGCAGTACTTC | CASSLEKQGIAYEQYF | - | TRBJ2-7 | TRBV4-1 | -
TGTGCCAGCAGCCCAAGAGGATACAGGGAGACCGATACGCAGTATTTT | CASSPRGYRETDTQYF | - | TRBJ2-3 | TRBV2 | -
TGTGCCAGCAGCCAACTAGCGGAGCAGTTCTTC | CASSQLAEQFF | - | TRBJ2-1 | TRBV7-9 | TRBD2
TGCAGTGCCGCGGGTGACGATGAGCAGTTCTTC | CSAAGDDEQFF | once | TRBJ2-1 | TRBV20-1 | -
TGTGCCAGCAGAGGGGAGGGTGGCTACACCTTC | CASRGEGGYTF | - | TRBJ1-2 | TRBV2 | -
TGCGCCAGCAGTGATGGGAGGGAGTTAGATACGCAGTATTTT | CASSDGRELDTQYF | - | TRBJ2-3 | TRBV10-1 | TRBD2
TGTGCCAGCAGCGGGTTTACGCGGGGGTACCAAGAGACCCAGTACTTC | CASSGFTRGYQETQYF | - | TRBJ2-5 | TRBV5-6 | TRBD2
TGTGCCTTTTCGACTAGCGGGATATACTACGAGCAGTACTTC | CAFSTSGIYYEQYF | - | TRBJ2-7 | TRBV30 | TRBD2
TGTGCCAGTAGTGGGACAGGGGGCAATCAGCCCCAGCATTTT | CASSGTGGNQPQHF | - | TRBJ1-5 | TRBV19 | TRBD1
TGTGCCAGCAGCTCTCAGGGGGCTGGTGGAAACACCATATATTTT | CASSSQGAGGNTIYF | - | TRBJ1-3 | TRBV5-6 | TRBD1
TGTGCCAGCAGTATAGCGGGAGGGGGCACAGATACGCAGTATTTT | CASSIAGGGTDTQYF | - | TRBJ2-3 | TRBV6-5 | TRBD2
TGTGCCAGCAGCTTAGCGGGAGGGCCAACCGGGGAGCTGTTTTTT | CASSLAGGPTGELFF | - | TRBJ2-2 | TRBV11-3 | TRBD2
TGCGCCAGCAGCCCAGGCGCTACACACAGGGGGGGCGCGTATGGGGCCAACGTCCTGACTTTC | CASSPGATHRGGAYGANVLTF | - | TRBJ2-6 | TRBV4-3 | -